The clone carrying this TCR beta chain has only one observation. The CDR3 sequence is 14 residues long. Germline CDR1 and CDR2: SGHDN and FVKESK. The V gene lost 4 bases and the J gene lost 7 bases, with 16 bases spanning the gap. The record originates from a study of blood T cell repertoires in COVID-19. Study information: There were acute and convalescent COVID-19 samples, and they came from the United States, Italy and Spain. The cDNA or gDNA used as material had been derived from T cells, B-cell-depleted T cells, or PBMCs.

Residents of over 20 US areas, aged roughly 18 to 89 years, made up the participants. Cohort 3 donors counted as recovered after two negative PCRs, clearance, or resolved symptoms. TCRdb keeps only in-frame clones here, not all; method: immunoSEQ multiplex PCR. This table has 250,000 or so clones, over 75% appearing once. Input material: PBMCs or T cells enriched from blood (not recorded which). This chain links TRBV14 with TRBJ1-1; TRBD1 is a possible D gene (5 bases). The sequence came from a woman between 50 and 59 years old who had recovered from COVID-19. The CDR3 DNA reads TGTGCCAGCAGCCTAGAACACCGGGGGGGTGAAGCTTTCTTT. The encoded protein is CASSLEHRGGEAFF. Full variable domain (missing parts from reference TRBV14 and TRBJ1-1): EAGVTQFPSHSVIEKGQTVTLRCDPISGHDNLYWYRRVMGKEIKFLLHFVKESKQDESGMPNNRFLAERTGGTYSTLKVQPAELEDSGVYFCASSLEHRGGEAFFGQGTRLTVV.